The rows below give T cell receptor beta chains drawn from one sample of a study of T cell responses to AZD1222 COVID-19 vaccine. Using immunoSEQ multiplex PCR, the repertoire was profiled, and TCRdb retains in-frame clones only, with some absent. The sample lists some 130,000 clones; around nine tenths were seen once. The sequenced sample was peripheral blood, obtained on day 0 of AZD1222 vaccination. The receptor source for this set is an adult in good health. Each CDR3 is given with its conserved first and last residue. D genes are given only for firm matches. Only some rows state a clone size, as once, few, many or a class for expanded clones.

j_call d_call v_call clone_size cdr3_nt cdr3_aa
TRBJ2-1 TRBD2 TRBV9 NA TGTGCCAGCAGCGACTACTTAGCGGGGGGTACGATCAATGAGCAGTTCTTC CASSDYLAGGTINEQFF
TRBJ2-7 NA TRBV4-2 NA TGTGCCAGCAGCAGAGGGTTAGAATCCTACGAGCAGTACTTC CASSRGLESYEQYF
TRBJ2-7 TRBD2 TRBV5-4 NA TGTGCCAGCAGCTGGCAGCTAGCGGACTCCTACGAGCAGTACTTC CASSWQLADSYEQYF
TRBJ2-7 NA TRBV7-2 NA TGTGCCAGCAGCTTAGACAGGGTACCGGTTGGGGAGCAGTACTTC CASSLDRVPVGEQYF
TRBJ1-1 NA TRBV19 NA TGTGCCACCATGGGAGAAGTCATGAACACTGAAGCTTTCTTT CATMGEVMNTEAFF
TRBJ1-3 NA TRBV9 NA TGTGCCAGCAGCGGACGCGGACTCGGAAACACCATATATTTT CASSGRGLGNTIYF
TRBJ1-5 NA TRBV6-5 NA TGTGCCAGCAGCCCGAACCAAGTTAGCAATCAGCCCCAGCATTTT CASSPNQVSNQPQHF
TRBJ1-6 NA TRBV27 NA TGTGCCAGCAGTAGCCTCGGGGGGCTTTGGGGTTCACCCCTCCACTTT CASSSLGGLWGSPLHF
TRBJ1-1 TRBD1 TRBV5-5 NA TGTGCCAGCAGCTTAGTGGGACAGACGCACACTGAAGCTTTCTTT CASSLVGQTHTEAFF
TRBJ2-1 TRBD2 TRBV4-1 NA TGCGCCAGCAGCCAGCGCACTAGCGGGGAGCAGTTCTTC CASSQRTSGEQFF
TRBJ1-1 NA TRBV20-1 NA TGCAGTGCTAGTAGGCAGGGATCCGAAGCTTTCTTT CSASRQGSEAFF
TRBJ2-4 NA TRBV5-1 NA TGCGCCAGCAGCCCAGGCTGGGGCAAAAACATTCAGTACTTC CASSPGWGKNIQYF
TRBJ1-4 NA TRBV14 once TGTGCCAGCAGCCAAGATATTCGCCGAAATGAAAAACTGTTTTTT CASSQDIRRNEKLFF
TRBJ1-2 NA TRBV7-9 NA TGTGCCAGCAGCTTATGGAAAGGTGGCTACACCTTC CASSLWKGGYTF
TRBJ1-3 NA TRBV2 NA TGTGCCTCTCCCGGGGCCTCTGGAAACACCATATATTTT CASPGASGNTIYF
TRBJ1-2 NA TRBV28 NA TGTGCCAGCACTCAGACGGGGGGATTTGGCTACACCTTC CASTQTGGFGYTF
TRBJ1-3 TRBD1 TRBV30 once TGTGCCTGGAGTCTGGCCGGGACAGAGACTGGAAACACCATATATTTT CAWSLAGTETGNTIYF
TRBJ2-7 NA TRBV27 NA TGTGCCAGCATAAAGGAGAGGGTTCCTATCTACGAGCAGTACTTC CASIKERVPIYEQYF
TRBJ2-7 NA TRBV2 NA TGTGCCAGCAGTGGACAGTTTCTGGGGGAGCAGTACTTC CASSGQFLGEQYF
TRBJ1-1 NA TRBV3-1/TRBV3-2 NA TGTGCCAGCAGCCAAGAGGGGGGAAGGAGGAACACTGAAGCTTTCTTT CASSQEGGRRNTEAFF
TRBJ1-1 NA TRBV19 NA TGTGCCAGTAGTATAGATGGGCCATTTTTGGCTTTCTTT CASSIDGPFLAFF
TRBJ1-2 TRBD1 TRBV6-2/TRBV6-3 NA TGTGCCAGCAGTTACTCGAGGACAGGTGACGGCTACACCTTC CASSYSRTGDGYTF
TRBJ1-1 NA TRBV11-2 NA TGTGCCAGCAGCTTAGCGGGATGGACTGAAGCTTTCTTT CASSLAGWTEAFF
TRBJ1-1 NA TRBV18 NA TGTGCCAGCTCACCCGGAGGCCTCATGAACACTGAAGCTTTCTTT CASSPGGLMNTEAFF
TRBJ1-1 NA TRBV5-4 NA TGTGCCAGCAGCCCATTCAGGGGAGACACTGAAGCTTTCTTT CASSPFRGDTEAFF
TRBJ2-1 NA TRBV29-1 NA TGCAGCGTTGTTCAGGGAACCTACAATGAGCAGTTCTTC CSVVQGTYNEQFF
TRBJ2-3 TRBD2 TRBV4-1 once TGCGCCAGCAGCCGAAACCGGGAGGCCGATACGCAGTATTTT CASSRNREADTQYF
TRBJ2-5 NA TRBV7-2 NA TGTGCCAGCAGCTTAGTTGAGATGGAGACCCAGTACTTC CASSLVEMETQYF
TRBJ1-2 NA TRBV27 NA TGTGCCAGCAGTGTTTATGGAAATCGACAGGACTATGGCTACACCTTC CASSVYGNRQDYGYTF
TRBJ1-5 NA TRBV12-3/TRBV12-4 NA TGTGCCAGCAAGGAGACGGGCAATCAGCCCCAGCATTTT CASKETGNQPQHF
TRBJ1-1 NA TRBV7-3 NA TGTGCCAGCAGCTCCGGACAGAACACTGAAGCTTTCTTT CASSSGQNTEAFF
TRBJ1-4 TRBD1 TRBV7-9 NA TGTGCCAGCAGCCCCGACAGGGGCAATGAAAAACTGTTTTTT CASSPDRGNEKLFF
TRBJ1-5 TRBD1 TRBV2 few TGTGCCAGCAACAGGGGGCCCAATCAGCCCCAGCATTTT CASNRGPNQPQHF
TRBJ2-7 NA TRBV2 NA TGTGCCAGCAGTATTAGTGCGGACGAGCAGTACTTC CASSISADEQYF
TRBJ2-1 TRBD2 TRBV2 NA TGTGCCAGCAGTGAAAGGTGGGGGGGAGTTTATGAGCAGTTCTTC CASSERWGGVYEQFF
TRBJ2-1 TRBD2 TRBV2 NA TGTGCCAGCAGTGTCCCCCTAGCGGGGGGGATCAGTGAGCAGTTCTTC CASSVPLAGGISEQFF
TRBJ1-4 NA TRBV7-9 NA TGTGCCAGCAGCTTAGGAGGGATTGCAACTAATGAAAAACTGTTTTTT CASSLGGIATNEKLFF
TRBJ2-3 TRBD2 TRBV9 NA TGTGCCAGCAGCGTTGACAGCGGGGGGGCCGGCACAGATACGCAGTATTTT CASSVDSGGAGTDTQYF
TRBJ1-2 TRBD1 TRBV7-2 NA TGTGCCAGCAGCTTGTCCCAGGGGGCAGGGGGCTACACCTTC CASSLSQGAGGYTF
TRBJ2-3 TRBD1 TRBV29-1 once TGCAGCGTTGCGGGCAGGGGGCACTCAGATACGCAGTATTTT CSVAGRGHSDTQYF
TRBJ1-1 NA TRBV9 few TGTGCCAGCAGCGGGCGATTTTTCGGGGAAGCTTTCTTT CASSGRFFGEAFF
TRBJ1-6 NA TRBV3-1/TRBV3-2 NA TGTGCCAGCAGCCAAGATGTCGGGGCAAGTTCACCCCTCCACTTT CASSQDVGASSPLHF
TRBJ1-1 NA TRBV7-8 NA TGTGCCAGCAGCTTAGCGGTTATGGGACATCTATTTAACACTGAAGCTTTCTTT CASSLAVMGHLFNTEAFF
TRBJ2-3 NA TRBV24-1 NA TGTGCCACCAGTGAGACGGGCGGCACAGATACGCAGTATTTT CATSETGGTDTQYF
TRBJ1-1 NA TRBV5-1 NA TGCGCCAGCAGCTTGTTCGGCGGCTCGAACACTGAAGCTTTCTTT CASSLFGGSNTEAFF
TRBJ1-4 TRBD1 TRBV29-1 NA TGCAGCGGGGCGACAGGGACTAATGAAAAACTGTTTTTT CSGATGTNEKLFF
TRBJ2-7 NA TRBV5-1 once TGCGCCAGCAGATATAGGGAGGCTACCTCCTACGAGCAGTACTTC CASRYREATSYEQYF
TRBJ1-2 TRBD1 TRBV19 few TGTGCCAGTAGTATAGCCGCGGACAGGAGAAGCTATGGCTACACCTTC CASSIAADRRSYGYTF
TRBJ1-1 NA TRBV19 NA TGTGCCAGTTCGTGCAGGGCCATTTGGGGGACTGAAGCTTTCTTT CASSCRAIWGTEAFF
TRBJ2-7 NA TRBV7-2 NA TGTGCCAGCAGCTTAGACTACGAGCAGTACTTC CASSLDYEQYF
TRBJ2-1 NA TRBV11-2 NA TGTGCCAGCACCCTAAGGCTAGGTTACAATGAGCAGTTCTTC CASTLRLGYNEQFF
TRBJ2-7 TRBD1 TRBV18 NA TGTGCCAGCTCACCGGAAGGGACAGGCGCCTACGAGCAGTACTTC CASSPEGTGAYEQYF
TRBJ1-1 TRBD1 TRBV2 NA TGTGCCAGCAGTCAACAGGGGGCGAGAGGGTTGATCGGGGGTTTGAACACTGAAGCTTTCTTT CASSQQGARGLIGGLNTEAFF
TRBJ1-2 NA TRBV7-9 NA TGTGCCAGCAGCTTCACGGGGGATGGTGGCTACACCTTC CASSFTGDGGYTF
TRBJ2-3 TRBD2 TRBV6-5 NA TGTGCCAGCAACCCTACGGGGGGATTTGAGTCGTGGTATTTT CASNPTGGFESWYF
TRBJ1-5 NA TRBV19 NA TGTGCCAGTAGCGGGACAAAAGATCAGCCCCAGCATTTT CASSGTKDQPQHF
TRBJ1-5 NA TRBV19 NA TGTGCCAGTAGTTGGGTCGATAGCAATCAGCCCCAGCATTTT CASSWVDSNQPQHF